This entry describes one T cell receptor beta chain. The antigen is not known. Under the authors' procedure: Across clinicopathological groups, CDR3 differences served as the basis for building a distant-metastasis classifier for papillary thyroid cancer. MiXCR reprocessed the PCR reads for TCRdb. V and J calls and clone size were set by TCRdb, not the authors. The sample has about 23,000 clones; over 25% are singletons. The data derive from a study of metastatic and nonmetastatic thyroid tumors. Study-level background: Blood and tumor or nodule tissue repertoires from malignant and benign thyroid patients were compared. Overall study results and limits: Reports indicated that malignant thyroid tumors showed significantly higher TCR beta diversity than benign nodules did, in blood and tumor.

Patients were all untreated before their thyroid surgery. This clonotype originated in a female donor with papillary thyroid cancer or a benign thyroid nodule (not recorded which). Some clones in this sample may be carry-over from other donors' samples. Material for sequencing was tumor tissue.

CDR3 sequence: CASSSNRGWAGELFF. CDR3 nucleotides: TGTGCCAGCAGCAGTAACAGGGGTTGGGCCGGGGAGCTGTTTTTT. The V call is TRBV7-2, the J call TRBJ2-2; 7 bases align to TRBD1. Germline CDR1 reads SGHTA; CDR2 reads FQGNSA. Losses at the gene ends were 5 bases for V and 6 bases for J; bases not matched to a gene: 9. The CDR3 has 15 amino acids.